What follows is one TCR beta chain and its context. In the source study's methods: Amplification with reference gene primers provided the estimates of nucleated cell counts. Produced via immunoSEQ multiplex PCR; TCRdb's table is partial and in-frame only. V, J and clone size were drawn from that table, and D and trimming were deduced from the DNA. The data show a few hundred thousand clones, roughly 90% seen once. This record belongs to a study of blood T cell repertoires in COVID-19. J lost 2 bases, V lost 3 bases, and 9 bases had no gene match. Germline values: CDR1 SGDLS, CDR2 YYNGEE. This CDR3 is 16 amino acids long.

Sequencing used peripheral blood. The TCR originated in a man between 18 and 35 years old with active or convalescent COVID-19. This chain connects TRBV9 to TRBJ2-3, with TRBD1 matching over 7 bases. Here the CDR3 reads CASSDGQASFTDTQYF. The CDR3 nucleotides are TGTGCCAGCAGCGATGGACAGGCATCCTTCACAGATACGCAGTATTTT.